Listed below are T cell receptor beta chains from one sample, sequenced in a study of tumor-infiltrating lymphocytes in localized non-small cell lung cancer. Profiled with immunoSEQ multiplex PCR; TCRdb holds only in-frame clones, not every one. The sample records about 24,000 clones, roughly two thirds being singletons. The source material was lung tumor tissue. The source is a human donor with non-small cell lung cancer. The CDR3 runs from the conserved cysteine through the conserved F or W. A D gene is named only where the DNA matches it firmly. Clone sizes are given selectively: once, few, many, or a class where the clone is expanded.

V gene,J gene,D gene,clone size,CDR3 DNA,CDR3 protein
TRBV6-6,TRBJ2-1,TRBD2,.,TGTGCCAGCCGCGGCGGGAGTTATTACAATGAGCAGTTCTTC,CASRGGSYYNEQFF
TRBV30,TRBJ1-2,.,.,TGTGCCTGGAGCTCGGGGACTCCGGGAGCTAACTATGGCTACACCTTC,CAWSSGTPGANYGYTF
TRBV27,TRBJ2-1,TRBD2,once,TGTGCCAGCAGTCCTCCGGGACTAGCGGGAGCGGGTGAGCAGTTCTTC,CASSPPGLAGAGEQFF
TRBV6-5,TRBJ1-2,TRBD1,.,TGTGCCAGCAGACGGCAAGACAGGGATGGCTACACCTTC,CASRRQDRDGYTF
TRBV10-3,TRBJ2-7,.,.,TGTGCCATTGGAACAGGACAGCCCTCGGGAGAGCAGTACTTC,CAIGTGQPSGEQYF
TRBV5-5,TRBJ1-2,TRBD1,.,TGTGCCAGCAGCACAGGGGTTAACTATGGCTACACCTTC,CASSTGVNYGYTF
TRBV29-1,TRBJ1-2,.,.,TGCAGCGTGCAGAGCCCATTTTTTGGCTACACCTTC,CSVQSPFFGYTF
TRBV5-5,TRBJ2-5,.,medium-sized,TGTGCCAGCAGCTTGAAAGAGACCCAGTACTTC,CASSLKETQYF
TRBV9,TRBJ2-6,TRBD2,medium-sized,TGTGCCAGCACTAGCGGAGGATCTGGGGCCAACGTCCTGACTTTC,CASTSGGSGANVLTF
TRBV28,TRBJ2-3,TRBD1,.,TGTGCCAGCAGTCCCCAGGGGGCAGATACGCAGTATTTT,CASSPQGADTQYF
TRBV5-1,TRBJ1-1,.,.,TGCGCCAGCAGCCCGGTCGGGGGAGGGGTGAACACTGAAGCTTTCTTT,CASSPVGGGVNTEAFF
TRBV4-2,TRBJ2-3,.,few,TGTGCCAGCAGCTCGGGACCAGGCACAGATACGCAGTATTTT,CASSSGPGTDTQYF
TRBV30,TRBJ2-1,.,.,TGTGCCTGGAGTCTTATGAGAGACAATGAGCAGTTCTTC,CAWSLMRDNEQFF
TRBV5-4,TRBJ2-7,.,.,TGTGCCAGCAGCAGAGACGAAGGACATCGAGGATACGAGCAGTACTTC,CASSRDEGHRGYEQYF
TRBV11-2,TRBJ1-2,.,few,TGTGCCAGCAGCTCTGTCACAGGGTCTGGTGGCTACACCTTC,CASSSVTGSGGYTF
TRBV5-5,TRBJ1-2,.,.,TGTGCCAGCAGCTTGGGAACGGATCTTAACTATGGCTACACCTTC,CASSLGTDLNYGYTF
TRBV2,TRBJ1-1,.,.,TGTGCCAGCAGTGGGCCCCTTATCGGTCATACAGGGTCTGAAGCTTTCTTT,CASSGPLIGHTGSEAFF
TRBV6-1,TRBJ2-1,.,.,TGTGCCAGCAGCGACACCTCCGGGGTCAATGAGCAGTTCTTC,CASSDTSGVNEQFF
TRBV25-1,TRBJ1-5,.,.,TGTGCCAGCAGTGAATTTCGTTCAGCTCTCAATCAGCCCCAGCATTTT,CASSEFRSALNQPQHF
TRBV27,TRBJ2-1,TRBD1,once,TGTGCCAGCAGCCGAGGGACAGGGAATTCCTACAATGAGCAGTTCTTC,CASSRGTGNSYNEQFF
TRBV11-3,TRBJ1-2,.,once,TGTGCCAGCACCACGGACCGATTCTATGGCTACACCTTC,CASTTDRFYGYTF
TRBV19,TRBJ1-2,.,.,TGTGCCAGTAGTATAGATAGGGATCGGGGCTACACCTTC,CASSIDRDRGYTF
TRBV23-1,TRBJ1-3,.,.,TGCGCCAGCAGTCAGCGGGACTCAACCGGAAACACCATATATTTT,CASSQRDSTGNTIYF
TRBV28,TRBJ2-1,TRBD2,.,TGTGCCAGCAGTTGGGGCGGGAGGCTCTCCGACGGGTTCTTC,CASSWGGRLSDGFF
TRBV5-1,TRBJ2-7,.,.,TGCGCCAGCAGCTTGAGGACCGATACCTACGAGCAGTACTTC,CASSLRTDTYEQYF
TRBV13,TRBJ1-1,.,.,TGTGCCAGCAGCTTATGGGAGATGAACACTGAAGCTTTCTTT,CASSLWEMNTEAFF
TRBV10-3,TRBJ2-2,TRBD2,.,TGTGCCATCAGTGGATCTAGCGGACTCAACACCGGGGAGCTGTTTTTT,CAISGSSGLNTGELFF
TRBV27,TRBJ2-1,.,medium-sized,TGTGCCAGCAGTTTAGGGAATGAGCAGTTCTTC,CASSLGNEQFF
TRBV30,TRBJ1-5,.,few,TGTGCCTGGAGTACAGGGTTCGATCAGCCCCAGCATTTT,CAWSTGFDQPQHF
TRBV7-2,TRBJ1-1,.,.,TGTGCCAGCAGCTTAGCGTCCGGGAGGGAAGCTTTCTTT,CASSLASGREAFF
TRBV5-1,TRBJ1-5,.,few,TGCGCCAGCAGCTTGACTGTTAATCAGCCCCAGCATTTT,CASSLTVNQPQHF
TRBV5-1,TRBJ2-3,TRBD1,.,TGCGCCAGCAGCTCGACAGGGGATACGCAGTATTTT,CASSSTGDTQYF
TRBV7-2,TRBJ1-5,.,.,TGTGCCAGCAGCTTAGACAGGAATAGCAATCAGCCCCAGCATTTT,CASSLDRNSNQPQHF
TRBV30,TRBJ2-3,.,once,TGTGCCTGGAGTCTGAGGCACCCTTATACGCAGTATTTT,CAWSLRHPYTQYF
TRBV27,TRBJ2-3,.,.,TGTGCCAGCAGTCACAGTAGCACAGATACGCAGTATTTT,CASSHSSTDTQYF
TRBV28,TRBJ2-7,TRBD2,.,TGTGCCAGCAGTAGGGGGACTAGCGGGAGGGCCAGCTCCTACGAGCAGTACTTC,CASSRGTSGRASSYEQYF
TRBV5-1,TRBJ1-1,.,.,TGTGCCAGCAGCACCCCTCTAGAACATAACACTGAAGCTTTCTTT,CASSTPLEHNTEAFF
TRBV30,TRBJ2-5,TRBD1,.,TGTGCCTGGAGCACAGGGGGCGCGGAGACCCAGTACTTC,CAWSTGGAETQYF
TRBV2,TRBJ1-4,TRBD1,.,TGTGCCTTCGACAGGGATGACTCGGAAAAACTGTTTTTT,CAFDRDDSEKLFF
TRBV20-1,TRBJ1-2,.,few,TGCAGTGCTGAGGGGCGATATGGCTACACCTTC,CSAEGRYGYTF
TRBV6-1,TRBJ1-2,.,.,TGTGCCAGCAGTTCCGTTCAAGACTATGGCTACACCTTC,CASSSVQDYGYTF
TRBV10-3,TRBJ2-5,.,.,TGTGCCATCAGTGAGCCTTCTGGGAGAGAGACCCAGTACTTC,CAISEPSGRETQYF
TRBV11-3,TRBJ2-3,TRBD1,.,TGTGCCAGCAGCTTAGACGCCGGGACAGGCGTTTATACGCAGTATTTT,CASSLDAGTGVYTQYF
TRBV18,TRBJ1-5,.,.,TGTGCCAGCTCAAGAGCGACGGCCACTTATCAGCCCCAGCATTTT,CASSRATATYQPQHF
TRBV6-5,TRBJ1-2,.,.,TGTGCCAGCAGTTATGGGCGGGGCTATGGCTACACCTTC,CASSYGRGYGYTF
TRBV14,TRBJ1-1,TRBD1,.,TGTGCCAGCAGCCTCCGGCCGGGACAGGGGGCAAACACTGAAGCTTTCTTT,CASSLRPGQGANTEAFF
TRBV28,TRBJ2-7,.,medium-sized,TGTGCCAGCAGTGCTGACAGGAGGGTTCCTCCGCAGCGGACCTACGAGCAGTACTTC,CASSADRRVPPQRTYEQYF
TRBV30,TRBJ2-3,TRBD1,.,TGTGCCTGGGGACAGGGGGCAGATACGCAGTATTTT,CAWGQGADTQYF
TRBV11-3,TRBJ2-1,.,.,TGTGCCAGCAGCTTAGGTCGGGACGGGGCCTACAATGAGCAGTTCTTC,CASSLGRDGAYNEQFF
TRBV5-1,TRBJ2-5,TRBD2,few,TGCGCCAGCAGGGCTAGCGGCATCGAGGAGACCCAGTACTTC,CASRASGIEETQYF
TRBV6-1,TRBJ2-5,TRBD1,once,TGTGCCAGCAGTCCCCGGACAGGGGGAGGGGAGACCCAGTACTTC,CASSPRTGGGETQYF
TRBV20-1,TRBJ2-5,.,medium-sized,TGCAGTGCTAGCAGTGGAGAGACCCAGTACTTC,CSASSGETQYF